The 25 T cell receptor beta chains reported below all come from one sample, sequenced in a study of blood T cells in healthy people across ages (dated by TCRdb to between 2015 and 2016). Library creation used 5' RACE. For sequencing, an Illumina HiSeq 2500 was employed. A second PCR of roughly 7 to 11 cycles was run with a J-beta primer mix and a sample-barcoded 5' primer. TCRdb redid the processing of the public reads, applying fastp at Q25 and MiXCR, and retained in-frame beta chains. For every CDR3 protein sequence, its rows merge into one entry that carries the most common genes and DNA. The sample table shows 1.2 million to 1.5 million distinct CDR3 sequences, and 45% to 70% are seen once. The biggest ten clones account for more than 6% of the sample. The specimen sequenced was blood. Receptors originate from a man in his late teens or twenties in good health.

The chain employs TRBV28 and TRBJ1-5, with a possible D match to TRBD1 (6 bases). This CDR3 contains 17 residues. V lost 5 bases, J lost 5 bases, and 22 bases lay in between. Germline loops: CDR1 MDHEN, CDR2 SYDVKM. The CDR3 reads CASSHITTGNFDQPQHF. The CDR3 DNA sequence: TGTGCCAGCAGTCACATAACCACAGGGAATTTCGATCAGCCCCAGCATTTT.

This clonotype was observed a handful of times. This chain links TRBV5-1 with TRBJ2-5; D is unresolved. The DNA matches TRBJ2-7 better at its end, which makes the J call doubtful. Germline V gene data show CDR1 as SGHRS and CDR2 as YFSETQ. CDR3 length: 13 residues. This CDR3 reads CASSLVTANEQYF. The CDR3 DNA follows: TGCGCCAGCAGCTTGGTAACAGCTAACGAGCAGTACTTC.

This chain connects TRBV5-1 to TRBJ2-7; D could derive from TRBD1 or TRBD2 (5 bases each). Germline CDR1 SGHRS, CDR2 YFSETQ. V lost 5 bases and J 5 bases, leaving 14 bases between the germline ends. This CDR3 is 13 amino acids long. CDR3 region: CASSSGPENEQYF. DNA for the CDR3: TGCGCCAGCAGTTCGGGACCGGAAAACGAGCAGTACTTC.

The chain links TRBV12-3 or TRBV12-4 to TRBJ2-7; 8 nucleotides align to TRBD1. J gave up 2 bases and V 8 bases, and 5 bases lay outside the gene matches. This CDR3 is 13 amino acids long. Written as DNA, the CDR3 is TGTGCCAGCGGACAGGGACCCCCCTACGAGCAGTACTTC. It translates to CASGQGPPYEQYF.

Only one count was recorded for this clonotype. This chain uses TRBV15 with TRBJ2-7, with D tentatively TRBD1 (5 bases). This CDR3 has 13 amino acids. CDR1 LNHNV and CDR2 YYDKDF come from the germline V gene (reference sequence). Trimming took off 5 bases at V and 4 bases at J, with 12 bases between the two ends. The CDR3 DNA reads TGTGCCACCAGCCGGACAACAAAGTACGAGCAGTACTTC. Protein: CATSRTTKYEQYF.

The V gene is TRBV20-1, the J gene TRBJ2-1; D may be TRBD1 or TRBD2 (6 bases each). This CDR3 contains 14 residues. V shed 0 bases and J shed 6 bases, with 12 bases lying between them. Germline loops: CDR1 DFQATT, CDR2 SNEGSKA (reference sequence). CDR3 DNA: TGCAGTGCTAGAGAGGGGGGCGATAGCAATGAGCAGTTCTTC. Translating gives CSAREGGDSNEQFF.

This rearrangement joins TRBV11-2 to TRBJ2-1; D uncertain. Germline CDR1 SGHAT, CDR2 FQNNGV. The CDR3 has 13 amino acids. Trimming took off 5 bases at V and 4 bases at J, with 9 bases between the two ends. CDR3 sequence (DNA): TGTGCCAGCAGCCGTGGAAAATACAATGAGCAGTTCTTC. It codes for CASSRGKYNEQFF.

The chain joins TRBV7-9 to TRBJ1-1; perhaps TRBD1 as D (5 bases). CDR3 length: 14 residues. The germline V gene encodes CDR1 SEHNR and CDR2 FQNEAQ (reference sequence). V was pared by 3 bases and J by 10 bases, with 18 bases between. The CDR3: CASSLGPHRSGAFF. DNA of the CDR3: TGTGCCAGCAGCTTGGGACCTCACCGCAGTGGAGCTTTCTTT.

This clonotype was counted a few times. The chain combines TRBV20-1 with TRBJ2-1; D perhaps matches TRBD1 (6 bases). The CDR3 has 14 residues. V was trimmed by 7 bases and J by 7 bases, leaving 20 bases between them. Germline assignment: CDR1 DFQATT and CDR2 SNEGSKA (reference sequence). In DNA form, the CDR3 reads TGCAGTGGTTGGGTGCCAGGGGTTGGAAATGAGCAGTTCTTC. Its protein product is CSGWVPGVGNEQFF.

This clonotype was seen a handful of times. In DNA, the CDR3 is TGTGCCACCTCGGGACGGTTCCAAGAGACCCAGTACTTC. Translation: CATSGRFQETQYF. The J gene is TRBJ2-5, the V gene TRBV15; D tentatively reads TRBD1 or TRBD2 (5 bases each). Germline CDR1 reads LNHNV; CDR2 reads YYDKDF (reference sequence). V dropped 8 bases and J dropped 1 base, with 11 bases sitting between them. CDR3 length equals 13 residues.

This clonotype was recorded a few times. V is TRBV20-1 and J is TRBJ2-7, with D unclear. CDR1 is DFQATT, CDR2 SNEGSKA, per germline (reference sequence). CDR3 size: 12 residues. With 6 bases removed from V and 2 bases from J, the gap between germline ends came to 11 bases. The CDR3 DNA sequence: TGCAGTGCGACTCACCCGACCTACGAGCAGTACTTC. This gives the protein CSATHPTYEQYF.

The rearrangement uses TRBV15 and TRBJ2-7; 9 nucleotides align to TRBD1. This CDR3 is built from 15 residues. Trimming removed 8 bases from V and 3 bases from J; junction bases left unmatched: 11. From germline, CDR1 is LNHNV and CDR2 YYDKDF (reference sequence). The CDR3 DNA sequence: TGTGCCACCGGCGAGCGACAGGGGGTCTTCTACGAGCAGTACTTC. This gives the protein CATGERQGVFYEQYF.

About this clonotype: At one boundary the junction diverges from the germline segment, which might be a read error. The rearrangement joins TRBV6-2 or TRBV6-3 to TRBJ2-1, with D perhaps matching TRBD1 or TRBD2 (5 bases each). Germline V gene data show CDR1 as MNHEY and CDR2 as SVGEGT. There are 16 residues in the CDR3. CDR3 sequence reads: CASNYEYGGSYNEQFF. CDR3 sequence (DNA): TGTGCCAGCAATTACGAGTATGGGGGATCCTACAATGAGCAGTTCTTC.

This clonotype was observed a handful of times. The CDR3 protein is CSARVMDLEGYGYTF. The CDR3 DNA sequence: TGCAGTGCTAGGGTGATGGACCTCGAGGGCTATGGCTACACCTTC. V gene TRBV20-1 combines with J gene TRBJ1-2; no clear D gene. V lost 3 bases and J 4 bases, leaving 18 bases between the germline ends. Germline V gene lookup returns CDR1 DFQATT and CDR2 SNEGSKA (reference sequence). The length of the CDR3 is 15 residues.

CDR3 sequence: CASSPLTSGYTYNEQFF. CDR3 coding DNA: TGTGCCAGCAGTCCACTGACTAGCGGGTATACCTACAATGAGCAGTTCTTC. This sequence joins TRBV12-3 or TRBV12-4 and TRBJ2-1; TRBD2 matches 10 bases. This CDR3 spans 17 amino acids. V shed 5 bases, J shed 2 bases, and the junction held 9 bases outside the gene matches.

This rearrangement joins TRBV12-3 or TRBV12-4 to TRBJ1-4; TRBD1 might be the D (5 bases). V lost 8 bases and J 12 bases, leaving 25 bases between the germline ends. The CDR3 has 15 amino acids. The CDR3 DNA follows: TGTGCCAGCTCCCTGAAGGGGCGACCCATCGCTGAACTGTTTTTT. This sequence encodes CASSLKGRPIAELFF.

This clonotype was recorded once. The V and J genes are TRBV12-3 or TRBV12-4 and TRBJ2-3; the D gene is possibly TRBD2 (5 bases). Trimming took 7 bases from V and 2 from J, leaving 16 bases between them. The CDR3 sequence is 15 residues long. The CDR3 DNA reads as TGTGCCAGCAATGTGGTTAGCGTGACCACAGATACGCAGTATTTT. Its protein is CASNVVSVTTDTQYF.

This chain uses TRBV20-1 with TRBJ1-4; 9 nucleotides agree with TRBD1. With 1 base clipped from V and 8 bases from J, the junction kept 8 bases outside the gene matches. The CDR3 covers 15 residues. Germline values: CDR1 DFQATT, CDR2 SNEGSKA (reference sequence). The CDR3 DNA is TGCAGTGCTAGAGGGCCCGGGACAGGGAGCGAAAAACTGTTTTTT. Protein: CSARGPGTGSEKLFF.

The chain recombines TRBV7-2 with TRBJ1-1, with D possibly matching TRBD1 (5 bases). The CDR3 runs to 16 residues. Between the trimmed V and J ends, which lost 3 bases and 1 base, there was a span of 15 bases. CDR1 is SGHTA, CDR2 FQGNSA, per germline. The CDR3 DNA reads TGTGCCAGCAGCTTTGGGACCGGACCCACGAACACTGAAGCTTTCTTT. This codes for CASSFGTGPTNTEAFF.

The chain joins TRBV27 to TRBJ2-6; a possible D gene is TRBD2 (5 bases). Germline V CDR1 and CDR2: MNHEY, SMNVEV (reference sequence). The CDR3 totals 17 residues. The V and J ends lost 4 bases and 0 bases respectively, with 13 bases between them. CDR3 protein: CASSSATGSSGANVLTF. The CDR3 coding sequence is TGTGCCAGCAGTTCGGCTACTGGGAGCTCTGGGGCCAACGTCCTGACTTTC.

The chain couples TRBV20-1 to TRBJ2-5, with D possibly being TRBD2 (6 bases). V was cut by 0 bases and J by 6 bases, with 14 bases left in between. Germline V gene lookup returns CDR1 DFQATT and CDR2 SNEGSKA (reference sequence). The CDR3 totals 14 residues. CDR3 bases: TGCAGTGCTAGAGATCAGGGACGGGGGAAGACCCAGTACTTC. Protein sequence: CSARDQGRGKTQYF.

This clonotype was counted a few times. The V and J genes are TRBV12-3 or TRBV12-4 and TRBJ2-7; maybe TRBD1 (6 bases). This CDR3 comprises 13 residues. V was clipped by 5 bases and J by 2 bases, with 10 bases between them. The DNA for the CDR3 is TGTGCCAGCAGTCGGACAGCGCCCTACGAGCAGTACTTC. It yields the protein CASSRTAPYEQYF.

The genes are TRBV24-1 and TRBJ1-2; no clear D. The V and J ends lost 3 bases and 8 bases respectively, with 9 bases between them. From germline, CDR1 is KGHDR and CDR2 SFDVKD. The CDR3 extends over 12 amino acids. As DNA, the CDR3 is TGTGCCACCAGTGATAACGGGGAGGGCTACACCTTC. This codes for CATSDNGEGYTF.

The rearrangement joins TRBV7-2 to TRBJ2-6; D is undetermined. This CDR3 spans 15 amino acids. Between the trimmed V and J ends, which lost 3 bases and 0 bases, there was a span of 6 bases. CDR1 is SGHTA, CDR2 FQGNSA, per germline. CDR3 in DNA: TGTGCCAGCAGCTTTTTTCTCTCTGGGGCCAACGTCCTGACTTTC. It specifies CASSFFLSGANVLTF.

This clonotype has only a few counts. The chain joins TRBV20-1 to TRBJ2-1, with TRBD2 matching over 8 bases. CDR3 size: 16 residues. CDR1 and CDR2 (germline): DFQATT, SNEGSKA (reference sequence). The V gene end was trimmed by 0 bases and the J gene end by 2 bases; junction bases not matched to a gene: 6. The DNA of the CDR3 is TGCAGTGCTAGAGAGGGGGGGACTAGTCCCTACAATGAGCAGTTCTTC. Protein product: CSAREGGTSPYNEQFF.